The present entry profiles one T cell receptor (beta chain) with its context. The antigen is unknown. These data are taken from a study of cytomegalovirus exposure and HLA in healthy donors. Regarding the study as a whole: In vitro experiments confirmed that three CMV-associated chains were specific for CMV antigens. Many donors carried some public TCRs, although rarity characterized most TCR sequences. First-cohort TCR clusters tended to co-occur in the roughly 130 validation repertoires, a later analysis found. Some TCR beta chains (approximately 180 of them) were listed as cytomegalovirus-associated.

The protocol was immunoSEQ multiplex PCR, while the TCRdb copy is restricted to in-frame clones and leaves out a portion. The repertoire holds approximately 230,000 clones, about 88% seen once, with around 12% in the top ten. Germline-derived CDR1 and CDR2 are SGHRS and YFSETQ. The CDR3 covers 16 residues. V dropped 3 bases and J dropped 2; count of bases not matched to a gene: 3. The sequenced material came from PBMCs. This chain joins TRBV5-1 and TRBJ2-3, with 13 bases that match TRBD2. The receptor was derived from a man aged 18 to 30 in good health and CMV-seropositive. CDR3 bases: TGCGCCAGCAGCTCCGGGACTAGCGGGGCCACAGATACGCAGTATTTT. Translating it yields CASSSGTSGATDTQYF. Filled out from reference TRBV5-1 and TRBJ2-3, the complete variable domain reads KAGVTQTPRYLIKTRGQQVTLSCSPISGHRSVSWYQQTPGQGLQFLFEYFSETQRNKGNFPGRFSGRQFSNSRSEMNVSTLELGDSALYLCASSSGTSGATDTQYFGPGTRLTVL.